The 31 T cell receptor beta chains presented below share a single source sample, sequenced in a study of OX40 agonist ivuxolimab in advanced cancers. TCRdb's table, derived via immunoSEQ multiplex PCR, lists solely in-frame clones and lacks some. The sample includes roughly 73,000 clones, almost 90% seen only once; the top ten take roughly 2.9%. The sample consisted of CD4+ or CD8+ T cells sorted from blood, taken in a trial of the OX40 agonist ivuxolimab. These receptors were taken from an adult with an advanced solid tumor such as melanoma, head and neck, liver or kidney cancer.

The chain joins TRBV5-1 to TRBJ2-1; no reliable D call. CDR1 and CDR2 from the germline V gene are SGHRS and YFSETQ. The CDR3 runs 14 residues. Trimming shortened V by 0 bases and J by 8 bases, and 12 bases separated the two germline ends. CDR3 residues: CASSLEAQSHEQFF. For the CDR3, the DNA is TGCGCCAGCAGCTTGGAGGCCCAAAGCCATGAGCAGTTCTTC.

This clone was picked up one time. This rearrangement joins TRBV30 to TRBJ2-5; 7 bases are a match to TRBD2. V lost 0 bases and J lost 3; bases outside the gene matches: 1. The CDR3 is made up of 13 amino acids. Germline loops: CDR1 GTSNPN, CDR2 SVGIG (reference sequence). The CDR3 nucleotides are TGTGCCTGGAGTGTAAGCGGGGAAGAGACCCAGTACTTC. This gives the protein CAWSVSGEETQYF.

The V call is TRBV5-6, the J call TRBJ1-6, with 10 positions matching TRBD1. The trim removed 3 bases at V and 7 bases at J, leaving 10 bases unmatched. The CDR3 is 17 amino acids. Germline values: CDR1 SGHDT, CDR2 YYEEEE. The CDR3 nucleotides are TGTGCCAGCAGCTCGTTGGGACAGGGGAGGACCAATTCACCCCTCCACTTT. Translated: CASSSLGQGRTNSPLHF.

The chain has TRBV15 and TRBJ1-2, with a possible D match to TRBD1 (5 bases). Germline values: CDR1 LNHNV, CDR2 YYDKDF (reference sequence). The CDR3 has 13 amino acids. The V gene lost 3 bases and the J gene lost 4 bases, with 9 bases spanning the gap. The CDR3 coding sequence is TGTGCCACCAGCAGGGGGGGGAGCTATGGCTACACCTTC. Translated, it gives CATSRGGSYGYTF.

This clone appeared a few times. V and J are TRBV4-2 and TRBJ1-6, with 9 bases matching TRBD1. V dropped 0 bases and J dropped 1; count of bases not matched to a gene: 7. Germline loops: CDR1 LGHNA, CDR2 YNFKEQ. The CDR3 covers 19 residues. CDR3 bases: TGTGCCAGCAGCCAAGAACCAACGACAGGGGGATCCTATAATTCACCCCTCCACTTT. Protein sequence: CASSQEPTTGGSYNSPLHF.

This clone was recorded only once. This chain connects TRBV27 to TRBJ2-7; no clear D gene. The V and J ends lost 0 bases and 2 bases respectively, with 11 bases between them. The length of the CDR3 is 15 residues. Germline-derived CDR1 and CDR2 are MNHEY and SMNVEV (reference sequence). In nucleotides, the CDR3 is TGTGCCAGCAGTTTATCGATGGGTTCCCCCTACGAGCAGTACTTC. Encoded protein: CASSLSMGSPYEQYF.

The CDR3 sequence: CASLSGIPTRQYF. The CDR3 nucleotides read TGTGCCAGCCTGAGTGGGATACCTACGAGGCAGTACTTC. The rearrangement uses TRBV28 and TRBJ2-7, with no clear D. The CDR3 runs 13 residues. Germline CDR1 MDHEN, CDR2 SYDVKM. Deletions cut 8 bases from V and 9 bases from J, with 20 bases between.

The chain carries TRBV5-1 and TRBJ2-7; D ambiguous. This CDR3 is built from 12 residues. Germline V gives CDR1 SGHRS, CDR2 YFSETQ. Trimming removed 0 bases at V and 5 bases at J, with 6 bases between. Here the CDR3 DNA reads TGCGCCAGCAGCTTGGAGGGTCACGAGCAGTACTTC. It encodes CASSLEGHEQYF.

CDR3 amino acids: CASSSGQGAVYGYTF. In nucleotides, the CDR3 is TGTGCCAGCAGTTCCGGACAGGGGGCTGTCTATGGCTACACCTTC. The J gene is TRBJ1-2, the V gene TRBV28, with 11 bases aligning to TRBD1. The CDR3 runs 15 residues. V shed 4 bases and J 4 bases; nucleotides not matched to a gene: 5. Germline lookup yields CDR1 MDHEN and CDR2 SYDVKM.

This clone has just a few counts. The chain uses TRBV30 and TRBJ1-1, with D perhaps matching TRBD1 (5 bases). CDR1 GTSNPN and CDR2 SVGIG come from the germline V gene (reference sequence). Trimming cost V 3 bases and J 5 bases, with 10 bases left between them. The CDR3 spans 12 residues. CDR3 region: CAWRTGSTEAFF. In nucleotides, the CDR3 is TGTGCCTGGAGAACAGGTTCTACTGAAGCTTTCTTT.

This chain uses TRBV7-2 with TRBJ2-1; TRBD2 matches at 10 bases. This CDR3 is 19 amino acids long. The germline V gene has CDR1 SGHTA and CDR2 FQGNSA. Unmatched junction bases numbered 16, after V lost 5 bases and J lost 3 bases. CDR3 DNA: TGTGCCAGCAGCCATAGGGAGCACGAGACTAGCGGGCTCTACAATGAGCAGTTCTTC. It specifies CASSHREHETSGLYNEQFF.

V gene TRBV5-1 combines with J gene TRBJ1-3; 7 bases agree with TRBD1. Germline CDR1 reads SGHRS; CDR2 reads YFSETQ. This CDR3 is built from 17 residues. Trimming removed 0 bases from V and 3 bases from J; junction bases left unmatched: 9. The CDR3 loop reads CASSLEPATGIGNTIYF. CDR3 bases: TGCGCCAGCAGCTTGGAACCGGCGACAGGGATTGGAAACACCATATATTTT.

The V and J genes are TRBV14 and TRBJ1-2; 9 bases map to TRBD1. The trim removed 2 bases at V and 4 bases at J, leaving 8 bases unmatched. The CDR3 has 16 amino acids. The germline gives CDR1 SGHDN, CDR2 FVKESK. The chain's CDR3 is CASSQIGGQGGYGYTF. CDR3 nucleotides: TGTGCCAGCAGCCAAATCGGGGGACAGGGCGGCTATGGCTACACCTTC.

This rearrangement joins TRBV30 to TRBJ1-5; D perhaps matches TRBD1 (6 bases). Trimming took off 0 bases at V and 1 base at J, with 16 bases between the two ends. The CDR3 runs 17 residues. Germline CDR1 GTSNPN, CDR2 SVGIG (reference sequence). This chain's CDR3 is CAWSVLGGHGSNQPQHF. CDR3 DNA: TGTGCCTGGAGTGTACTGGGGGGGCACGGGAGCAATCAGCCCCAGCATTTT.

The genes are TRBV5-1 and TRBJ1-3; tentative D call: TRBD1 (6 bases). In germline, CDR1 is SGHRS, CDR2 YFSETQ. The V gene lost 3 bases and the J gene lost 3 bases, with 7 bases spanning the gap. There are 13 residues in the CDR3. CDR3 in amino acids: CASSSDSGNTIYF. The CDR3 DNA sequence: TGCGCCAGCAGCTCGGACAGTGGAAACACCATATATTTT.

The chain joins TRBV6-6 to TRBJ2-5; D not certain. CDR1 is MNHNY and CDR2 is SVGAGI in the germline V gene (reference sequence). This CDR3 is built from 13 residues. Trimming took 5 bases from V and 4 from J, leaving 11 bases between them. The CDR3 nucleotides read TGTGCCAGCAGTCAACGAATAGGAGAGACCCAGTACTTC. It yields the protein CASSQRIGETQYF.

This chain uses TRBV28 with TRBJ2-7, with D possibly being TRBD2 (7 bases). The CDR3 spans 14 residues. Trimming left V 7 bases short and J 0 bases short, with 13 bases between. In germline, CDR1 is MDHEN, CDR2 SYDVKM. The CDR3 reads CASKGGGNSYEQYF. In DNA form, the CDR3 reads TGTGCCAGCAAGGGGGGGGGAAACTCCTACGAGCAGTACTTC.

The chain combines TRBV10-2 with TRBJ1-5; 9 nucleotides match TRBD1. The CDR3 loop spans 14 amino acids. CDR1 and CDR2 from the germline V gene are WSHSY and SAAADI. The V gene end was trimmed by 8 bases and the J gene end by 5 bases; junction bases not matched to a gene: 7. The CDR3 reads CASGGDRVHQPQHF. Here the CDR3 DNA reads TGCGCCAGCGGGGGGGACAGGGTACATCAGCCCCAGCATTTT.

This clone was seen a single time. The chain employs TRBV5-1 and TRBJ2-7, with TRBD2 matching over 8 bases. V dropped 3 bases and J dropped 2; count of bases not matched to a gene: 7. Germline CDR1 is SGHRS and CDR2 is YFSETQ. The CDR3 length is 15 residues. CDR3 residues: CASSSPTSVTYEQYF. The CDR3 DNA follows: TGCGCCAGCAGCTCCCCGACTAGCGTCACCTACGAGCAGTACTTC.

The genes are TRBV6-1 and TRBJ1-6; perhaps TRBD1 as D (6 bases). This CDR3 spans 15 amino acids. Trimming removed 4 bases at V and 4 bases at J, with 11 bases between. The germline V gene encodes CDR1 MNHNS and CDR2 SASEGT. The chain's CDR3 is CASSATGQYNSPLHF. CDR3 nucleotides: TGTGCCAGCAGTGCAACGGGACAATATAATTCACCCCTCCACTTT.

The chain is built from TRBV7-8 and TRBJ2-5; TRBD1 agrees at 7 bases. Germline CDR1 reads SGHVS; CDR2 reads FQNEAQ. J lost 5 bases, V lost 4 bases, and 16 bases had no gene match. There are 17 residues in the CDR3. This CDR3 reads CASSYLGSQGRGETQYF. CDR3 DNA sequence: TGTGCCAGCAGCTATTTAGGATCACAGGGGCGCGGGGAGACCCAGTACTTC.

This sequence joins TRBV5-1 and TRBJ1-5; D is uncertain. Germline loops: CDR1 SGHRS, CDR2 YFSETQ. Trimming pared 7 bases from V and 3 bases from J, leaving 17 bases between. The CDR3 contains 15 residues. Written as DNA, the CDR3 is TGCGCCAGCCGGCCCGGAGGGTCTATCAATCAGCCCCAGCATTTT. This encodes CASRPGGSINQPQHF.

The chain couples TRBV9 to TRBJ2-5; 7 bases map to TRBD1. Per the germline V gene, CDR1 is SGDLS and CDR2 is YYNGEE. This CDR3 region has 13 residues. The ends lost 4 bases at V and 3 bases at J; junction bases unmatched: 3. CDR3 amino acids: CASSPGTEETQYF. DNA of the CDR3: TGTGCCAGCAGCCCAGGGACAGAAGAGACCCAGTACTTC.

J is TRBJ1-3 and V is TRBV28, with a possible D match to TRBD1 (6 bases). Trimming removed 6 bases at V and 9 bases at J, with 24 bases between. CDR3 length: 16 residues. CDR1 and CDR2 from the germline V gene are MDHEN and SYDVKM. DNA for the CDR3: TGTGCCAGCAGCTCGGGGGGACCGATTCGAGGGGGCACCATATATTTT. Its protein product is CASSSGGPIRGGTIYF. Based on the CDR3 plus reference TRBV28 and TRBJ1-3, the full variable domain is DVKVTQSSRYLVKRTGEKVFLECVQDMDHENMFWYRQDPGLGLRLIYFSYDVKMKEKGDIPEGYSVSREKKERFSLILESASTNQTSMYLCASSSGGPIRGGTIYFGEGSWLTVV.

V and J are TRBV29-1 and TRBJ2-3; possibly TRBD1 for D (5 bases). The germline V gene encodes CDR1 SQVTM and CDR2 ANQGSEA. V was clipped by 4 bases and J by 4 bases, with 21 bases between them. There are 16 residues in the CDR3. CDR3 sequence: CSVGSRAGITPDTQYF. The CDR3 DNA reads TGCAGCGTTGGAAGTCGCGCAGGGATAACGCCAGATACGCAGTATTTT.

The chain joins TRBV18 to TRBJ1-1; D remains ambiguous. V dropped 3 bases and J dropped 3 bases, with 8 bases sitting between them. This CDR3 region has 13 residues. Germline V lookup: CDR1 KGHSH, CDR2 LQKENI. Written as DNA, the CDR3 is TGTGCCAGCTCACCCAACAGAGACACTGAAGCTTTCTTT. Translated, it gives CASSPNRDTEAFF.

The V call is TRBV9, the J call TRBJ2-1; maybe TRBD2 (6 bases). Germline V gene sequence: CDR1 SGDLS, CDR2 YYNGEE. The V and J ends lost 0 bases and 5 bases respectively, with 12 bases between them. The CDR3 sequence is 15 residues long. The CDR3 protein is CASSVGAGSNNEQFF. The CDR3 DNA sequence: TGTGCCAGCAGCGTAGGGGCGGGGAGCAACAATGAGCAGTTCTTC.

The chain recombines TRBV6-4 with TRBJ1-1; TRBD1 might be the D (5 bases). The CDR3 is made up of 14 amino acids. Trimming pared 4 bases from V and 1 base from J, leaving 10 bases between. Germline lookup yields CDR1 MRHNA and CDR2 SNTAGT. CDR3 DNA sequence: TGTGCCAGCAGTGTAGACAGTCGGAACACTGAAGCTTTCTTT. As protein: CASSVDSRNTEAFF.

Worth noting for this clone: Germline and junction disagree at one end, which may indicate a read error. J is TRBJ2-6 and V is TRBV7-3; D is uncertain. The CDR3 contains 17 residues. The germline V gene encodes CDR1 SGHTA and CDR2 FQGTGA. Written as DNA, the CDR3 is TGTGCCAGCAGCCACTACTCTGCCAGCTCTAGGGCCAACGTCCTGACTTTC. Protein sequence: CASSHYSASSRANVLTF.

The chain combines TRBV9 with TRBJ2-1, with 15 bases matching TRBD2. This CDR3 region has 16 residues. Per the germline V gene, CDR1 is SGDLS and CDR2 is YYNGEE. V shed 0 bases and J 8 bases; nucleotides not matched to a gene: 3. The CDR3 protein is CASSVGTSGGAHEQFF. CDR3 nucleotide sequence: TGTGCCAGCAGCGTAGGGACTAGCGGGGGGGCCCATGAGCAGTTCTTC.

This sequence joins TRBV10-3 and TRBJ2-1; TRBD1 is a possible D gene (5 bases). Per the germline V gene, CDR1 is ENHRY and CDR2 is SYGVKD. V lost 3 bases and J 2 bases, leaving 11 bases between the germline ends. CDR3 length equals 15 residues. The CDR3 sequence is CAISESGHPYNEQFF. The CDR3, as DNA: TGTGCCATCAGTGAATCTGGACACCCCTACAATGAGCAGTTCTTC.